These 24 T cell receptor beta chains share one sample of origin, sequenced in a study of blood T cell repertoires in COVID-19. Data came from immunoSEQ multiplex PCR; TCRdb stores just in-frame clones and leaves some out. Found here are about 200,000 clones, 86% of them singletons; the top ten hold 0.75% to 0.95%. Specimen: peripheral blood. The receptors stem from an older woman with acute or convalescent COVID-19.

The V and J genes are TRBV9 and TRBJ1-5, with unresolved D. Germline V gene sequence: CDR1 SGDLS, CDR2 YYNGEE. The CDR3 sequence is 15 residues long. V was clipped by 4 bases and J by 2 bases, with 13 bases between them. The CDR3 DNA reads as TGTGCCAGCAGCCGGGGAGCAAACGGCAATCAGCCCCAGCATTTT. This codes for CASSRGANGNQPQHF.

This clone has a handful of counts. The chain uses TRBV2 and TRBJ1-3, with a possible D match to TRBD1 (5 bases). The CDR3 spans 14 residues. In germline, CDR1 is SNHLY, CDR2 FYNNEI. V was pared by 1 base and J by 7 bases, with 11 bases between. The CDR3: CASSEGTRRNTIYF. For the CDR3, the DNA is TGTGCCAGCAGTGAAGGGACAAGGCGGAACACCATATATTTT.

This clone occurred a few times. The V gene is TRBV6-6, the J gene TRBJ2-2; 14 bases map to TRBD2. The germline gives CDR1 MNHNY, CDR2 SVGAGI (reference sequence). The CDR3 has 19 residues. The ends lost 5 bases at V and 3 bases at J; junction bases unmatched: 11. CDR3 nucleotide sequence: TGTGCCAGCAGTCTCGGGACTAGCGGGAGCCTCCGGGACACCGGGGAGCTGTTTTTT. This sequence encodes CASSLGTSGSLRDTGELFF.

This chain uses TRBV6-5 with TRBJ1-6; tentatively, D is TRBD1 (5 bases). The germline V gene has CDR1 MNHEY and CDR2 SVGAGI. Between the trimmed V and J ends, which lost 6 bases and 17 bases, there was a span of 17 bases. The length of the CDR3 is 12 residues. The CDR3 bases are TGTGCCAGCAGGGGGACCGGTAGGGAGGTCCACTTT. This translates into CASRGTGREVHF.

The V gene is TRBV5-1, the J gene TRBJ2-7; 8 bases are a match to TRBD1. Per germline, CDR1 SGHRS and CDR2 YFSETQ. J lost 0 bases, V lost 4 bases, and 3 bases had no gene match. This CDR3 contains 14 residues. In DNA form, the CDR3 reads TGCGCCAGCAGCACCACAGGGGGCTCCTACGAGCAGTACTTC. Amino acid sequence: CASSTTGGSYEQYF.

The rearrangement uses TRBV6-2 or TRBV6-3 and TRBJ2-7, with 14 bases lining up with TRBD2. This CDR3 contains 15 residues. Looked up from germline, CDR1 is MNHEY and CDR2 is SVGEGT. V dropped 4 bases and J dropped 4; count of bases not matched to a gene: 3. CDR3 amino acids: CASSSGLAGGYEQYF. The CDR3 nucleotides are TGTGCCAGCAGTTCCGGACTAGCGGGAGGATACGAGCAGTACTTC.

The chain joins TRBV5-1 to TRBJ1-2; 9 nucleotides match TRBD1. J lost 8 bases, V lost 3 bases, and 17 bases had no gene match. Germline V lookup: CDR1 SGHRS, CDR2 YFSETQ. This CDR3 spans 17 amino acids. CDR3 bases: TGCGCCAGCAGCTCGGGACAGGGCGGGAGTAGAGGAGACGGCTACACCTTC. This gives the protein CASSSGQGGSRGDGYTF. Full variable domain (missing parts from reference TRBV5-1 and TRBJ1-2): KAGVTQTPRYLIKTRGQQVTLSCSPISGHRSVSWYQQTPGQGLQFLFEYFSETQRNKGNFPGRFSGRQFSNSRSEMNVSTLELGDSALYLCASSSGQGGSRGDGYTFGSGTRLTVV.

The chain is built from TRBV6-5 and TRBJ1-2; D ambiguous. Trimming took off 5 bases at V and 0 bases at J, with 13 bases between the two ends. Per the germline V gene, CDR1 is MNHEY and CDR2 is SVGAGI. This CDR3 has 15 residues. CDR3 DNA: TGTGCCAGCAGTCCAACGGGGTTCGCTAACTATGGCTACACCTTC. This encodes CASSPTGFANYGYTF.

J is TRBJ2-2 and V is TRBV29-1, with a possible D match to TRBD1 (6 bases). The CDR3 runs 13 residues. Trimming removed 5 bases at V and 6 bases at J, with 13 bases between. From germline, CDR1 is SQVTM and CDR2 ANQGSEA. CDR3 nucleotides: TGCAGCGTTACCGGGACAATGGCCGGGGAGCTGTTTTTT. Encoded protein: CSVTGTMAGELFF.

The CDR3 sequence is CASSPLTSVDTQYF. CDR3 DNA: TGTGCCAGCTCACCGTTGACTAGCGTAGATACGCAGTATTTT. The rearrangement joins TRBV18 to TRBJ2-3; TRBD2 matches 8 bases. Germline V gene data show CDR1 as KGHSH and CDR2 as LQKENI. The CDR3 runs 14 residues. V trimming: 3 bases; J trimming: 5 bases; junction bases outside the gene matches: 4. The complete variable domain, with remaining parts taken from reference TRBV18 and TRBJ2-3, reads NAGVMQNPRHLVRRRGQEARLRCSPMKGHSHVYWYRQLPEEGLKFMVYLQKENIIDESGMPKERFSAEFPKEGPSILRIQQVVRGDSAAYFCASSPLTSVDTQYFGPGTRLTVL.

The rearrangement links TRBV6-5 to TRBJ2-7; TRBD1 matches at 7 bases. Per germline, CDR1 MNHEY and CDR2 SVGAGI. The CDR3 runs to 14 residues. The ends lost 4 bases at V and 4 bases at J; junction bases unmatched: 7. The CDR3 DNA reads TGTGCCAGCAGTTCCCCGGGACAGTCTTACGAGCAGTACTTC. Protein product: CASSSPGQSYEQYF.

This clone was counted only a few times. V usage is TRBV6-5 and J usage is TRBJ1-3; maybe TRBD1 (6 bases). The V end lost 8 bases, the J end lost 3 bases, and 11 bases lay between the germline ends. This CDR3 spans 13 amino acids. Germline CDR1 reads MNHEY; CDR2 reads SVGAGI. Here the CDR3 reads CASFQGYGNTIYF. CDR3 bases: TGTGCCAGCTTCCAGGGGTATGGAAACACCATATATTTT.

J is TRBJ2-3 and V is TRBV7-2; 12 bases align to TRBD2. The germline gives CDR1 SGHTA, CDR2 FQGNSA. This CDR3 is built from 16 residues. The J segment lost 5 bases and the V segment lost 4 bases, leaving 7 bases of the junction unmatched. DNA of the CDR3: TGTGCCAGCAGCTCCCTAGCGGGAGGGATAGGAGATACGCAGTATTTT. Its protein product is CASSSLAGGIGDTQYF.

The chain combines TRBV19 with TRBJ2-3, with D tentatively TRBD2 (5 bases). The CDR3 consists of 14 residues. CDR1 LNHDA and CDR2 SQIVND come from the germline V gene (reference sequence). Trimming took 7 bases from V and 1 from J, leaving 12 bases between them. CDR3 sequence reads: CASKVATGTDTQYF. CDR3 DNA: TGTGCCAGTAAAGTAGCGACCGGCACAGATACGCAGTATTTT.

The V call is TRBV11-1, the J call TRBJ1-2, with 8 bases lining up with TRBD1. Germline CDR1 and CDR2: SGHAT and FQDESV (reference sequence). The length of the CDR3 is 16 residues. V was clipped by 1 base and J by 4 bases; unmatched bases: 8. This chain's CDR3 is CASSLVGTGGFYGYTF. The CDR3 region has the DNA TGTGCCAGCAGCTTAGTCGGGACAGGAGGTTTCTATGGCTACACCTTC.

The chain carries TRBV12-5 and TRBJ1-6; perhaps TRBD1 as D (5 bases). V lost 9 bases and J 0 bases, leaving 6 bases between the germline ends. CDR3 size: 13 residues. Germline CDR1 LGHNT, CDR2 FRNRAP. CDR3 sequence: CASQGSYNSPLHF. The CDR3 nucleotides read TGTGCTAGCCAGGGCTCCTATAATTCACCCCTCCACTTT. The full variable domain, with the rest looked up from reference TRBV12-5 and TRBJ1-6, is DARVTQTPRHKVTEMGQEVTMRCQPILGHNTVFWYRQTMMQGLELLAYFRNRAPLDDSGMPKDRFSAEMPDATLATLKIQPSEPRDSAVYFCASQGSYNSPLHFGNGTRLTVT.

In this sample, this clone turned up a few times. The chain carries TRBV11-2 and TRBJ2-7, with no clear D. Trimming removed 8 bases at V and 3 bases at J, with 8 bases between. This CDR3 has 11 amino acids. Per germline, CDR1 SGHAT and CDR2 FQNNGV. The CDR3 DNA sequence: TGTGCCAGCGGAGTGCTCTACGAGCAGTACTTC. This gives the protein CASGVLYEQYF.

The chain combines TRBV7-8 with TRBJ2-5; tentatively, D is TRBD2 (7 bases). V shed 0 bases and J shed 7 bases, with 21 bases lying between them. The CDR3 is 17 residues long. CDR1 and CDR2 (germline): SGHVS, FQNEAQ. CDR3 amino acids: CASSLAGGAGSKGTQYF. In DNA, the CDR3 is TGTGCCAGCAGCTTAGCGGGGGGGGCAGGATCGAAAGGGACCCAGTACTTC.

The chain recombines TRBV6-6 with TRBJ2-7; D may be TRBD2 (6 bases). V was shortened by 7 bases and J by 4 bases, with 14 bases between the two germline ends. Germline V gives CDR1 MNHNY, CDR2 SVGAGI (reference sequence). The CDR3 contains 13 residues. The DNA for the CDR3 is TGTGCCAGCATCGCTACGGGAGAATACGAGCAGTACTTC. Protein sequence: CASIATGEYEQYF.

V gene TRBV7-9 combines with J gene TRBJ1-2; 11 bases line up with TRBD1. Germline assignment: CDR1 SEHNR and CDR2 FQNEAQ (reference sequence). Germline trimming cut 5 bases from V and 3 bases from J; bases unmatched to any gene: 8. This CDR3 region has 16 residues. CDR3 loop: CASSRGTGGLDYGYTF. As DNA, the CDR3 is TGTGCCAGCAGCCGTGGGACAGGGGGTTTGGACTATGGCTACACCTTC. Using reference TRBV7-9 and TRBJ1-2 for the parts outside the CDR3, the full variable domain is DTGVSQNPRHKITKRGQNVTFRCDPISEHNRLYWYRQTLGQGPEFLTYFQNEAQLEKSRLLSDRFSAERPKGSFSTLEIQRTEQGDSAMYLCASSRGTGGLDYGYTFGSGTRLTVV.

The CDR3 DNA follows: TGTGCCAGCAGCCAGGACGGGACTAGTTTTGCTGAGCAGTTCTTC. Translation gives CASSQDGTSFAEQFF. The chain joins TRBV4-2 to TRBJ2-1; 8 bases are a match to TRBD2. Germline V gene data show CDR1 as LGHNA and CDR2 as YNFKEQ. V shed 3 bases and J 9 bases; nucleotides not matched to a gene: 10. This CDR3 region has 15 residues.

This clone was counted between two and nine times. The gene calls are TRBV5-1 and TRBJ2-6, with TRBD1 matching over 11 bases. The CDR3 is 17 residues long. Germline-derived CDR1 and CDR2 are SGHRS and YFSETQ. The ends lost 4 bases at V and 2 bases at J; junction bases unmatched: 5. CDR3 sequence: CASSPGQGATGANVLTF. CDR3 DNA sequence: TGCGCCAGCAGCCCAGGACAGGGGGCAACTGGGGCCAACGTCCTGACTTTC.

The CDR3 coding sequence is TGTGCCAGCCGCGACAGGACTAATTCACCCCTCCACTTT. Translated, it gives CASRDRTNSPLHF. The gene calls are TRBV6-5 and TRBJ1-6; weak D call: TRBD1 (6 bases). The CDR3 has 13 residues. V shed 8 bases and J shed 6 bases, with 11 bases lying between them. Germline loops: CDR1 MNHEY, CDR2 SVGAGI.

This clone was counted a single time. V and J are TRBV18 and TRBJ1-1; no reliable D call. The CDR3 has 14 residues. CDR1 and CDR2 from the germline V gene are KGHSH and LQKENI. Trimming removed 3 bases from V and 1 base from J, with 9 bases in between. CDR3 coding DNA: TGTGCCAGCTCACCTGGGCAGGCGAACACTGAAGCTTTCTTT. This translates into CASSPGQANTEAFF. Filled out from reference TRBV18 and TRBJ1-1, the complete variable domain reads NAGVMQNPRHLVRRRGQEARLRCSPMKGHSHVYWYRQLPEEGLKFMVYLQKENIIDESGMPKERFSAEFPKEGPSILRIQQVVRGDSAAYFCASSPGQANTEAFFGQGTRLTVV.